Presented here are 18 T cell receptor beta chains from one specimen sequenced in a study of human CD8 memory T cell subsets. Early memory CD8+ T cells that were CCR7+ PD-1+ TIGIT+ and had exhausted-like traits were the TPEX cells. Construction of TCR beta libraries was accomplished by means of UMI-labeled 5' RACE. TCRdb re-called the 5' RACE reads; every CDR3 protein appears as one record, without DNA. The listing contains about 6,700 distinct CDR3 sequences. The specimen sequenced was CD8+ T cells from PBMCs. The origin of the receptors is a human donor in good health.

The CDR3 is CASSQFIGSSYEQYF. The chain is built from TRBV4-3 and TRBJ2-7. In germline, CDR1 is LGHNA, CDR2 YSLEER. This CDR3 is 15 amino acids long.

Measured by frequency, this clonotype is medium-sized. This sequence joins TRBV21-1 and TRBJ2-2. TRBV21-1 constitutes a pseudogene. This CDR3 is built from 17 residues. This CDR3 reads CASRHDLHHKNTGELFF.

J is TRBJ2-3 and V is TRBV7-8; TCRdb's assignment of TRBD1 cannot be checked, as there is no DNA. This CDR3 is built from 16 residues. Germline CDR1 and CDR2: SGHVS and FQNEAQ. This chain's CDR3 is CASSFPLGGTPRGQYF.

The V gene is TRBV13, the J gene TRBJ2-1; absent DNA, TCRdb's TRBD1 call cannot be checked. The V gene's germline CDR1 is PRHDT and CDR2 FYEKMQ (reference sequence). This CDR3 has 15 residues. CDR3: CASSTPGQMYNEQFF.

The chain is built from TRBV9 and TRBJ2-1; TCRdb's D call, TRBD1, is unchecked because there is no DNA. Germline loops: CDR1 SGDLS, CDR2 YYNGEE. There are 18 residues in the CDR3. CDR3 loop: CASSSGQGANSFNREQFF.

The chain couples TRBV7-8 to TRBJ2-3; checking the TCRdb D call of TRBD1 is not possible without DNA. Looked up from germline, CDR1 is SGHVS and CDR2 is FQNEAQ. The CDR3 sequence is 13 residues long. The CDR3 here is CASSLGMGGTQYF.

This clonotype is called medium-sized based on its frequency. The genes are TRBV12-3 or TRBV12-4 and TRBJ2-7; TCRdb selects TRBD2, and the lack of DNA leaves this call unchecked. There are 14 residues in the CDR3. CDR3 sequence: CASSQRAEGYEQYF.

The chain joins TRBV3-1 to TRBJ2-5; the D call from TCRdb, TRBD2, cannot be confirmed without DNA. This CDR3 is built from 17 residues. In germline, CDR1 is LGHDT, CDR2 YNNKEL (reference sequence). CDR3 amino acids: CASSQYVAGGPQETQYF.

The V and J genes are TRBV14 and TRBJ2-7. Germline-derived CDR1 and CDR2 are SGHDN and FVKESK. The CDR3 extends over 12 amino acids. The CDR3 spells CASSPANYEQYF.

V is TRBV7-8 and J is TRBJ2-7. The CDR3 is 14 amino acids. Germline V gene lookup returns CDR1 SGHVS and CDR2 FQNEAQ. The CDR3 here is CASSLMGPTYEQYF.

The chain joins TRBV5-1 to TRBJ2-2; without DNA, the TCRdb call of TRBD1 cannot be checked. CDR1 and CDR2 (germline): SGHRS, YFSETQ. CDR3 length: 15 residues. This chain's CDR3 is CASSGLRGPTGELFF. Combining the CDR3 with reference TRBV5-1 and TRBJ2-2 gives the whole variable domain KAGVTQTPRYLIKTRGQQVTLSCSPISGHRSVSWYQQTPGQGLQFLFEYFSETQRNKGNFPGRFSGRQFSNSRSEMNVSTLELGDSALYLCASSGLRGPTGELFFGEGSRLTVL.

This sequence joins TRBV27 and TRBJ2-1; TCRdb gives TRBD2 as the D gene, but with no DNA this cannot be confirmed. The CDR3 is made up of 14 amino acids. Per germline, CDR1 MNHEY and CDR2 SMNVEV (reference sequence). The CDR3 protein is CASSLRLGYNEQFF.

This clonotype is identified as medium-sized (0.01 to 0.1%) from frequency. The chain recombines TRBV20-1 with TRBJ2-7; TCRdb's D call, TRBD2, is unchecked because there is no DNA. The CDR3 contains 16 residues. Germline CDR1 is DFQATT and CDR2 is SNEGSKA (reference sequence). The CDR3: CSALGTQETITYEQYF.

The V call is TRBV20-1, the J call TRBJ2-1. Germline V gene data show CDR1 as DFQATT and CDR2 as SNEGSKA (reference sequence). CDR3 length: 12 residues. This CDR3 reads CSARGDWDEQFF.

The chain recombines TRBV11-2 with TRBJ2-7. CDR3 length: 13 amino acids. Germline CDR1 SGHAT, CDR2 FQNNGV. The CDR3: CASSPVGSYEQYF.

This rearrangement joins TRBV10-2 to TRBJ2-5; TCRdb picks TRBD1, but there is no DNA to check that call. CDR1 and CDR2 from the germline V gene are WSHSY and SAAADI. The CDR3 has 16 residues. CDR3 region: CASSESRTVYQETQYF.

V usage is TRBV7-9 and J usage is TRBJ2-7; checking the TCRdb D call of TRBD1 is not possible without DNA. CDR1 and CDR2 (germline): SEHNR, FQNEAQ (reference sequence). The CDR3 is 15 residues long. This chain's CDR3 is CASSARDREVHEQYF.

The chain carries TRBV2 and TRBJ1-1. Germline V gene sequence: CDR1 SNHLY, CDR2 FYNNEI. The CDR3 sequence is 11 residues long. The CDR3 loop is CARTLNTEAFF.